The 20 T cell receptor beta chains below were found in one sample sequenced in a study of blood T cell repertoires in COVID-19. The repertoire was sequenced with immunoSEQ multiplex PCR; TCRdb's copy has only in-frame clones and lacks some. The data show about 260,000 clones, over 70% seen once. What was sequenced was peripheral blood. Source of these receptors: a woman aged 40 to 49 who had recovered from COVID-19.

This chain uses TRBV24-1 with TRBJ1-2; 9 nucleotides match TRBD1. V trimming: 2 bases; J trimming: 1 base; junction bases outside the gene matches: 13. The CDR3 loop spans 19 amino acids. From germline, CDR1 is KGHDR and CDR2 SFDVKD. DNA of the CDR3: TGTGCCACCAGTGATTCGTCAACCCCTGGGACAGGGCTTAACTATGGCTACACCTTC. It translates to CATSDSSTPGTGLNYGYTF.

The CDR3 nucleotides read TGTGCCAGCAGTTCGAGCACAGATACGCAGTATTTT. Protein product: CASSSSTDTQYF. This chain joins TRBV6-2 or TRBV6-3 and TRBJ2-3; D not certain. V dropped 4 bases and J dropped 0 bases, with 2 bases sitting between them. CDR1 is MNHEY and CDR2 is SVGEGT in the germline V gene. The CDR3 covers 12 residues.

The CDR3 protein is CASSAHRGMYEQYF. The CDR3 DNA sequence: TGTGCCAGTAGTGCGCACAGGGGTATGTACGAGCAGTACTTC. This chain uses TRBV19 with TRBJ2-7; 7 nucleotides line up with TRBD1. The trim removed 5 bases at V and 4 bases at J, leaving 8 bases unmatched. There are 14 residues in the CDR3. Germline CDR1 LNHDA, CDR2 SQIVND (reference sequence).

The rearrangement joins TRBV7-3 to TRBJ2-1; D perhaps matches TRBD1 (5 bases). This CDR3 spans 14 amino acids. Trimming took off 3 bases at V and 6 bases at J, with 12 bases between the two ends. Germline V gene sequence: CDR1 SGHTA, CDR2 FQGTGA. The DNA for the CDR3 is TGTGCCAGCAGCTTGAAAGACAGATCCAATGAGCAGTTCTTC. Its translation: CASSLKDRSNEQFF.

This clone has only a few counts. CDR3 amino acids: CASSHAGQGGDYGYTF. The CDR3 DNA reads TGCGCCAGCAGCCACGCCGGACAGGGGGGGGACTATGGCTACACCTTC. The chain recombines TRBV4-3 with TRBJ1-2; 10 bases line up with TRBD1. The CDR3 totals 16 residues. CDR1 and CDR2 from the germline V gene are LGHNA and YSLEER. The V gene end was trimmed by 3 bases and the J gene end by 3 bases; junction bases not matched to a gene: 7.

The CDR3 loop reads CASTSQTGNTEAFF. CDR3 DNA sequence: TGCGCCAGCACCTCCCAAACAGGGAACACTGAAGCTTTCTTT. This chain links TRBV5-1 with TRBJ1-1, with D perhaps TRBD1 (5 bases). V lost 6 bases, J lost 1 base, and 13 bases lay in between. The germline V gene has CDR1 SGHRS and CDR2 YFSETQ. This CDR3 region has 14 residues.

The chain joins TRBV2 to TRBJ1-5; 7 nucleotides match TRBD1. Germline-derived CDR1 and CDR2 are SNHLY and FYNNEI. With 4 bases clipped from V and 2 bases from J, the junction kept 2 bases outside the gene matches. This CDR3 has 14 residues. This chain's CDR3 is CASSATGGNQPQHF. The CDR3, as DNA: TGTGCCAGCAGTGCAACAGGGGGCAATCAGCCCCAGCATTTT.

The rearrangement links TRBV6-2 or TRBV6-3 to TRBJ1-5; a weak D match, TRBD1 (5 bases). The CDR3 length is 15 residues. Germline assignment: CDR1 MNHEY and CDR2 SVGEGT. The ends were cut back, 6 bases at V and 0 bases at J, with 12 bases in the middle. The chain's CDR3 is CASSRGTHSNQPQHF. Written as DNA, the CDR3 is TGTGCCAGCAGCCGCGGGACCCATAGCAATCAGCCCCAGCATTTT.

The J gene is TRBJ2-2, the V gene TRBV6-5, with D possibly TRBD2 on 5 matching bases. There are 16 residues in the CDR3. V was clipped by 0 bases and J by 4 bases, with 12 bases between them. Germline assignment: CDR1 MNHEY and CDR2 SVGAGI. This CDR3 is CASSYSTPRGTGELFF. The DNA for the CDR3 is TGTGCCAGCAGTTACTCGACTCCTCGGGGCACCGGGGAGCTGTTTTTT.

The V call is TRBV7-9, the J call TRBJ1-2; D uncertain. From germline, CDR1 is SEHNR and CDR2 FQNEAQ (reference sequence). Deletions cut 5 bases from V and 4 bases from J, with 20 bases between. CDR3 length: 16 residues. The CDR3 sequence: CASSPITRTAIYGYTF. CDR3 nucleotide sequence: TGTGCCAGCAGCCCCATTACCCGGACTGCCATCTATGGCTACACCTTC.

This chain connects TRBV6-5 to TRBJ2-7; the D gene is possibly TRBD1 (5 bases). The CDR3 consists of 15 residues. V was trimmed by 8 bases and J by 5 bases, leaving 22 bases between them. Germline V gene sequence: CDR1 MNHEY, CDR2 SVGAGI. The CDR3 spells CASGRPQGGVHEQYF. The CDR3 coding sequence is TGTGCCAGCGGCAGGCCTCAGGGTGGGGTTCACGAGCAGTACTTC.

CDR3 nucleotide sequence: TGTGCCAGCAGCCCCCCGGGGGGTGTCGCGCAGTATTTT. Encoded protein: CASSPPGGVAQYF. This chain joins TRBV5-6 and TRBJ2-3; TRBD2 matches 7 bases. CDR1 is SGHDT, CDR2 YYEEEE, per germline. CDR3 length equals 13 residues. The V gene end was trimmed by 4 bases and the J gene end by 10 bases; junction bases not matched to a gene: 9. The full variable domain, in which reference TRBV5-6 and TRBJ2-3 provide the parts outside the CDR3, is DAGVTQSPTHLIKTRGQQVTLRCSPKSGHDTVSWYQQALGQGPQFIFQYYEEEERQRGNFPDRFSGHQFPNYSSELNVNALLLGDSALYLCASSPPGGVAQYFGPGTRLTVL.

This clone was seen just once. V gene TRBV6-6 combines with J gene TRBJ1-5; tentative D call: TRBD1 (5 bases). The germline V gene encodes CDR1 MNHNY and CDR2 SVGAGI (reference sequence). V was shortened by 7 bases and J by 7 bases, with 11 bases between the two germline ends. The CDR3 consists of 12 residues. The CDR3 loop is CASTVGVQPQHF. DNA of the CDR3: TGTGCCAGCACCGTAGGGGTACAGCCCCAGCATTTT.

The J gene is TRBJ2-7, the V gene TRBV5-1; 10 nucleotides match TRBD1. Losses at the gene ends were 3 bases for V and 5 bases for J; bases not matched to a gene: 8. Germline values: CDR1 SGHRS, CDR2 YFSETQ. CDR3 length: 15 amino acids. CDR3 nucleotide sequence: TGCGCCAGCAGCTCTCTTCCAGGGACAGGGGACGAGCAGTACTTC. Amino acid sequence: CASSSLPGTGDEQYF. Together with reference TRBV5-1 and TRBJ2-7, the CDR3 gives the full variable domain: KAGVTQTPRYLIKTRGQQVTLSCSPISGHRSVSWYQQTPGQGLQFLFEYFSETQRNKGNFPGRFSGRQFSNSRSEMNVSTLELGDSALYLCASSSLPGTGDEQYFGPGTRLTVT.

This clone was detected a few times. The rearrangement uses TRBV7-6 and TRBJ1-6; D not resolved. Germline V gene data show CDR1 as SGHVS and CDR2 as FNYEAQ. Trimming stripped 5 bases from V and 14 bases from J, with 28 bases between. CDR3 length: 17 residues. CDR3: CASSPKEGTRGRTALHF. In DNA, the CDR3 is TGTGCCAGCAGCCCAAAGGAGGGAACCCGGGGTAGAACAGCCCTCCACTTT.

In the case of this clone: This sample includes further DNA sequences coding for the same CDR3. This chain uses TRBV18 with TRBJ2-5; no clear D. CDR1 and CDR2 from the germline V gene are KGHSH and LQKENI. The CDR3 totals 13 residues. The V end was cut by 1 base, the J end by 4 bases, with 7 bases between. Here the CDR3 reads CASSPQGGETQYF. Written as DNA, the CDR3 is TGTGCCAGCTCACCACAAGGCGGAGAGACCCAGTACTTC.

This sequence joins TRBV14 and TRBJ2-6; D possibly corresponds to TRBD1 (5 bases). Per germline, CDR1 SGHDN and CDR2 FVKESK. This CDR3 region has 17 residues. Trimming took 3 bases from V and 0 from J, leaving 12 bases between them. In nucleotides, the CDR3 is TGTGCCAGCAGCCAGATGACAGTTTTCTCTGGGGCCAACGTCCTGACTTTC. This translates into CASSQMTVFSGANVLTF.

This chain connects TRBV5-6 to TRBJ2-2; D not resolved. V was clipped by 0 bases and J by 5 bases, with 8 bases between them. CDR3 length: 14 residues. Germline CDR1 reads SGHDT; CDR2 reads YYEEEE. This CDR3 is CASSLVLGTGELFF. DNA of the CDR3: TGTGCCAGCAGCTTGGTCCTCGGTACCGGGGAGCTGTTTTTT.

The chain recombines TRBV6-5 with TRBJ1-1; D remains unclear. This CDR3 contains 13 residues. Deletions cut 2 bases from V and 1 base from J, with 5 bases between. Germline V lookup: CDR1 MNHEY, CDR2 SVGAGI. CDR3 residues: CASSYTRNTEAFF. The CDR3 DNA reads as TGTGCCAGCAGTTACACACGGAACACTGAAGCTTTCTTT.

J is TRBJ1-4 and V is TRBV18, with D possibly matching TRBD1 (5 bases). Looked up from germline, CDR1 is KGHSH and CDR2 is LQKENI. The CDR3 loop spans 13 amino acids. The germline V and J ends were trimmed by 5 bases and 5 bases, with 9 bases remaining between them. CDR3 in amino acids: CASSTGGNEKLFF. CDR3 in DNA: TGTGCCAGCTCAACGGGGGGGAATGAAAAACTGTTTTTT.